The rows below give T cell receptor beta chains drawn from one sample of a study of T-cell reconstitution after alpha-beta-depleted transplantation in children. MiXCR, applied by TCRdb to the PCR reads, yields one record per CDR3 protein. The sample lists about 240,000 distinct CDR3 sequences, 20% to 30% occurring once. This specimen consisted of PBMCs, obtained before TCRalphabeta/CD19-depleted stem cell transplant. The receptors stem from a girl aged 2 to 10 with Fanconi anemia, due to receive a stem cell transplant. Each CDR3 is given with its conserved first and last residue. Each record gives: clone size, J gene, D gene, V gene, CDR3 protein, CDR3 DNA. D genes are given only for firm matches. Rows give clone size only sometimes, using once, few, many, or a class for an expanded clone.

>-|TRBJ2-5|-|TRBV30
CAGTEGVGETQYF
TGTGCCGGGACCGAGGGGGTAGGAGAGACCCAGTACTTC
>-|TRBJ2-1|TRBD2|TRBV6-1
CASRGGLADNNEQFF
TGTGCCAGCAGGGGGGGACTAGCGGATAACAATGAGCAGTTCTTC
>-|TRBJ2-7|TRBD1|TRBV20-1
CSASSRQGSYEQYF
TGCAGTGCTAGTTCCAGACAGGGCTCCTACGAGCAGTACTTC
>many|TRBJ2-7|-|TRBV7-8
CASSFSRKSSYEQYF
TGTGCCAGCAGCTTCAGCCGGAAGAGCTCCTACGAGCAGTACTTC
>few|TRBJ2-1|-|TRBV28
CASSLSVYNEQFF
TGTGCCAGCAGTTTATCGGTTTACAATGAGCAGTTCTTC
>-|TRBJ2-2|-|TRBV7-2
CASSSPREYTGELFF
TGTGCCAGCAGCTCCCCCCGGGAATACACCGGGGAGCTGTTTTTT
>-|TRBJ2-7|TRBD1|TRBV2
CASSERGQGRTFYEQYF
TGTGCCAGCAGTGAGAGGGGACAGGGACGGACCTTCTACGAGCAGTACTTC
>many|TRBJ2-7|-|TRBV10-3
CATQSWDTSYEQYF
TGTGCCACCCAATCTTGGGACACCTCCTACGAGCAGTACTTC
>many|TRBJ2-2|-|TRBV7-2
CASSLAPISGELFF
TGTGCCAGCAGCTTAGCCCCCATTTCCGGGGAGCTGTTTTTT
>many|TRBJ1-1|TRBD1|TRBV20-1
CRGDRGTEAFF
TGCAGAGGAGACAGGGGGACTGAAGCTTTCTTT
>-|TRBJ2-1|TRBD2|TRBV20-1
CSAKRTSGAYNEQFF
TGCAGTGCTAAGCGTACTAGCGGAGCGTACAATGAGCAGTTCTTC
>-|TRBJ1-2|TRBD1|TRBV29-1
CSVGTGSHGYTF
TGCAGCGTTGGGACAGGGAGTCATGGCTACACCTTC
>many|TRBJ1-1|-|TRBV9
CASSVTGHVGTEAFF
TGTGCCAGCAGCGTAACGGGGCATGTCGGAACTGAAGCTTTCTTT
>-|TRBJ2-7|-|TRBV12-3/TRBV12-4
CASSFEFYEQYF
TGTGCCAGCAGTTTTGAGTTCTACGAGCAGTACTTC
>many|TRBJ2-3|-|TRBV25-1
CASSESQVGDTQYF
TGTGCCAGCAGTGAATCTCAGGTGGGAGATACGCAGTATTTT
>many|TRBJ2-3|-|TRBV20-1
CSDRTAIPDTVLF
TGCAGTGACCGGACCGCTATCCCGGATACCGTTTTGTTT
>-|TRBJ2-1|TRBD1|TRBV7-7
CASSLEQGINNEQFF
TGTGCCAGCAGCTTAGAACAGGGGATCAACAATGAGCAGTTCTTC
>many|TRBJ2-1|-|TRBV12-3/TRBV12-4
CASSLAGSPNVNEQFF
TGTGCCAGCAGTTTAGCGGGGTCCCCGAACGTGAATGAGCAGTTCTTC
>few|TRBJ2-7|-|TRBV9
CASSAGTEFYEQYF
TGTGCCAGCAGCGCCGGGACGGAGTTCTACGAGCAGTACTTC
>many|TRBJ1-4|TRBD1|TRBV20-1
CSAINRGTNEKLFF
TGCAGTGCGATAAACAGGGGGACTAATGAAAAACTGTTTTTT
>many|TRBJ2-7|TRBD2|TRBV6-1
CASSRTSGGAYSYEQYF
TGTGCCAGCAGCCGAACTAGCGGGGGGGCCTACTCCTACGAGCAGTACTTC
>-|TRBJ2-7|TRBD2|TRBV20-1
CSGGVNGGGRYEQYF
TGCAGTGGGGGCGTAAACGGCGGGGGAAGGTACGAGCAGTACTTC
>many|TRBJ2-7|-|TRBV30
CAWSRVGGYEQYF
TGTGCCTGGAGTAGGGTAGGGGGCTACGAGCAGTACTTC
>many|TRBJ2-7|-|TRBV7-2
CASSSLAHYEQYF
TGTGCCAGCAGCTCACTCGCCCACTACGAGCAGTACTTC
>many|TRBJ2-1|-|TRBV29-1
CSVEGTHKYNEQFF
TGCAGCGTTGAGGGGACCCATAAATACAATGAGCAGTTCTTC
>-|TRBJ2-1|TRBD2|TRBV12-3/TRBV12-4
CASSFSSGRANEQFF
TGTGCCAGCAGTTTTTCTAGCGGGAGGGCCAATGAGCAGTTCTTC